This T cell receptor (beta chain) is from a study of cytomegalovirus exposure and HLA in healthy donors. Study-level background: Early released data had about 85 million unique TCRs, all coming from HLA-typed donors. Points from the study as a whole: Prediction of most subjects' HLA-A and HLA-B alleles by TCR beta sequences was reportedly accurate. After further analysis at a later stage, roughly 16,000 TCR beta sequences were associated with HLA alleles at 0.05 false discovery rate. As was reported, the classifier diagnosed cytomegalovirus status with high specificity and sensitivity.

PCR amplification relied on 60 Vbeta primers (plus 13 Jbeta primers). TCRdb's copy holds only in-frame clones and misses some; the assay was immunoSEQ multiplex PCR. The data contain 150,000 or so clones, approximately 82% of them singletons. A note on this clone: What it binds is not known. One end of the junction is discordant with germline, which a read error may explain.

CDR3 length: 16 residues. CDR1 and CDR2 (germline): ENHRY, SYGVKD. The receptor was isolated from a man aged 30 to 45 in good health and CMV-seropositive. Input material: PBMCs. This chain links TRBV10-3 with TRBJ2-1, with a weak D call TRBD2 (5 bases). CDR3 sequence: CAITEGYTRSYNEQFF. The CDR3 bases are TGTGCCATCACTGAGGGTTACACCCGCTCCTACAATGAGCAGTTCTTC.